This paragraph reports one T cell receptor (beta chain). This sample stems from a study of T-cell reconstitution after alpha-beta-depleted transplantation in children. V was cut by 0 bases and J by 5 bases, with 11 bases left in between. CDR1 is MGHRA and CDR2 is YSYEKL in the germline V gene. This CDR3 is built from 14 residues. The TCRbeta library incorporated unique molecular identifiers. TCRdb re-analysed the PCR reads in MiXCR, keeping a single row per CDR3 protein. This table holds 490,000 or so distinct CDR3 sequences, roughly a tenth found once. The chain links TRBV4-1 to TRBJ2-7; D unresolved. This clonotype was sampled from a child aged 2-15 years with inherited bone marrow failure, due to receive a stem cell transplant. Here the sequenced sample was PBMCs, taken before TCRalphabeta/CD19-depleted stem cell transplant. The CDR3 is CASSQDTNFHEQYF. CDR3 sequence (DNA): TGCGCCAGCAGCCAAGATACTAATTTCCACGAGCAGTACTTC.